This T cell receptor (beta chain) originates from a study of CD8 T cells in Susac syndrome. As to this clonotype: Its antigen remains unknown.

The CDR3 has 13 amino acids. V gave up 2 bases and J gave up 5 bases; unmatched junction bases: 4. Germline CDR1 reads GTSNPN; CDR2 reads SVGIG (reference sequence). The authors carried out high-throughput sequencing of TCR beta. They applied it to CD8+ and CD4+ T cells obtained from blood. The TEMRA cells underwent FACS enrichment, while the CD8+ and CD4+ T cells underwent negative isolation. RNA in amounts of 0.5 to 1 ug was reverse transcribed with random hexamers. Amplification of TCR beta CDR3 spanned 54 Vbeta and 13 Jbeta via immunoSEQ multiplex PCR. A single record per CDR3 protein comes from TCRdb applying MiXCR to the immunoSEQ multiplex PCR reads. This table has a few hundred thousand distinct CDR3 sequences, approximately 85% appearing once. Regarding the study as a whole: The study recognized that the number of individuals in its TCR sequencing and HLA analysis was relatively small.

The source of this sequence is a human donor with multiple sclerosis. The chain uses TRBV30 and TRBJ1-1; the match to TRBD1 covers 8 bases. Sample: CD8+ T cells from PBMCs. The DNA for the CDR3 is TGTGCCTGGAGTCCAGACAGGGGAACTGAAGCTTTCTTT. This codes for CAWSPDRGTEAFF.